The 28 T cell receptor beta chains below were found in one sample sequenced in a study of shared clonotypes between healthy human individuals. TCRdb keeps only in-frame clones here, not all; method: immunoSEQ multiplex PCR. The sample carries under 600,000 clones, about 80% recorded once. Material for sequencing was PBMCs. Every receptor here comes from a woman aged 40 to 50 in good health. Some clones in this sample may be carry-over from other donors' samples.

V is TRBV5-4 and J is TRBJ2-3, with 11 bases that match TRBD2. The trim removed 6 bases at V and 5 bases at J, leaving 11 bases unmatched. Germline V gives CDR1 SGHNT, CDR2 YYREEE (reference sequence). This CDR3 comprises 16 residues. The chain's CDR3 is CASTYLAGGGIDTQYF. For the CDR3, the DNA is TGTGCCAGCACCTATCTAGCGGGAGGAGGGATAGATACGCAGTATTTT.

The V and J genes are TRBV27 and TRBJ2-5; 7 positions match TRBD2. The end of the DNA is better explained by TRBJ2-7, so the J call may be wrong. Germline CDR1 and CDR2: MNHEY and SMNVEV (reference sequence). This CDR3 comprises 14 residues. This CDR3 is CASSLAREYYEQYF. The CDR3 DNA reads TGTGCCAGCAGTTTAGCGCGGGAGTACTACGAGCAGTACTTC.

The J gene is TRBJ2-3, the V gene TRBV21-1; no check of the table's D call, TRBD2, against the DNA was made. TRBV21-1 has pseudogene status. CDR3 length: 12 residues. In DNA form, the CDR3 reads TGCCCTAGCGCAACTAGCACAGATACGCAGTATTTT. The encoded protein is CPSATSTDTQYF.

V and J are TRBV28 and TRBJ2-2; D unresolved. CDR1 is MDHEN and CDR2 is SYDVKM in the germline V gene. V was cut by 7 bases and J by 3 bases, with 9 bases left in between. The CDR3 length is 13 residues. The chain's CDR3 is CASIIGHTGELFF. CDR3 nucleotide sequence: TGTGCCAGCATAATCGGTCACACCGGGGAGCTGTTTTTT.

This clone was recorded a few times. The chain joins TRBV19 to TRBJ1-5, with D perhaps matching TRBD1 (6 bases). Trimming removed 4 bases from V and 3 bases from J, with 10 bases in between. Germline values: CDR1 LNHDA, CDR2 SQIVND (reference sequence). This CDR3 contains 14 residues. The CDR3 is CASSTQGLNQPQHF. DNA of the CDR3: TGTGCCAGTAGTACACAGGGACTCAATCAGCCCCAGCATTTT.

The rearrangement uses TRBV18 and TRBJ2-1; TRBD1 agrees at 9 bases. Germline lookup yields CDR1 KGHSH and CDR2 LQKENI. With 7 bases clipped from V and 0 bases from J, the junction kept 4 bases outside the gene matches. The CDR3 sequence is 15 residues long. The CDR3: CASFPGQGSYNEQFF. The CDR3 bases are TGTGCCAGCTTCCCGGGACAGGGCTCCTACAATGAGCAGTTCTTC.

The chain recombines TRBV6-1 with TRBJ1-1; no clear D. This CDR3 has 13 residues. Trimming cost V 5 bases and J 5 bases, with 12 bases left between them. Germline loops: CDR1 MNHNS, CDR2 SASEGT. CDR3 DNA sequence: TGTGCCAGCAGTATTGGACGTGCGACTGAAGCTTTCTTT. Its translation: CASSIGRATEAFF.

V gene TRBV28 combines with J gene TRBJ1-6; 9 bases agree with TRBD1. The V and J ends lost 5 bases and 7 bases, in that order; junction bases with no gene match: 6. The germline V gene has CDR1 MDHEN and CDR2 SYDVKM. The CDR3 runs to 15 residues. CDR3 amino acids: CASSHRGLGNSPLHF. DNA of the CDR3: TGTGCCAGCAGTCACAGGGGGCTGGGGAATTCACCCCTCCACTTT.

This chain joins TRBV9 and TRBJ2-7; D possibly corresponds to TRBD2 (5 bases). CDR3 length: 15 amino acids. V lost 3 bases and J lost 3, with 16 bases in between. Germline V gene lookup returns CDR1 SGDLS and CDR2 YYNGEE. This CDR3 reads CASSAREIALYEQYF. The CDR3 DNA reads as TGTGCCAGCAGCGCCCGGGAAATAGCTCTCTACGAGCAGTACTTC. The full variable domain, in which reference TRBV9 and TRBJ2-7 provide the parts outside the CDR3, is DSGVTQTPKHLITATGQRVTLRCSPRSGDLSVYWYQQSLDQGLQFLIQYYNGEERAKGNILERFSAQQFPDLHSELNLSSLELGDSALYFCASSAREIALYEQYFGPGTRLTVT.

The chain has TRBV19 and TRBJ1-1; TRBD1 agrees at 8 bases. The V and J ends lost 3 bases and 3 bases, in that order; junction bases with no gene match: 0. This CDR3 comprises 13 residues. Per germline, CDR1 LNHDA and CDR2 SQIVND (reference sequence). The CDR3 reads CASSMTGDTEAFF. CDR3 DNA: TGTGCCAGTAGTATGACAGGGGACACTGAAGCTTTCTTT.

In its sample, this clone was seen many times. The chain carries TRBV27 and TRBJ1-5; D remains unclear. Trimming cost V 6 bases and J 4 bases, with 10 bases left between them. The germline V gene encodes CDR1 MNHEY and CDR2 SMNVEV (reference sequence). This CDR3 comprises 13 residues. CDR3 bases: TGTGCCAGCAGCGTGCGTTGGAATCAGCCCCAGCATTTT. It yields the protein CASSVRWNQPQHF.

The chain is built from TRBV7-9 and TRBJ2-1; 13 nucleotides line up with TRBD2. This CDR3 has 15 residues. Trimming cost V 5 bases and J 8 bases; bases outside gene matches: 6. Germline V gene lookup returns CDR1 SEHNR and CDR2 FQNEAQ (reference sequence). CDR3 amino acids: CASSDTSGRVDEQFF. The CDR3, as DNA: TGTGCCAGCAGCGATACTAGCGGGAGGGTCGATGAGCAGTTCTTC.

The genes are TRBV7-9 and TRBJ2-3; D remains ambiguous. Trimming shortened V by 4 bases and J by 1 base, and 6 bases separated the two germline ends. The CDR3 length is 13 residues. Germline CDR1 SEHNR, CDR2 FQNEAQ (reference sequence). CDR3: CASSYGGTDTQYF. The DNA of the CDR3 is TGTGCCAGCAGCTATGGGGGCACAGATACGCAGTATTTT.

The chain recombines TRBV9 with TRBJ2-3, with 10 bases fitting TRBD1. This CDR3 comprises 14 residues. Germline V gene sequence: CDR1 SGDLS, CDR2 YYNGEE. The V segment lost 3 bases and the J segment 4 bases; nucleotides outside the gene matches: 2. The CDR3 coding sequence is TGTGCCAGCAGCGCGACAGGGGGCGCAGATACGCAGTATTTT. Translation: CASSATGGADTQYF.

This clone was recorded many times. J is TRBJ2-7 and V is TRBV28; perhaps TRBD2 as D (6 bases). The length of the CDR3 is 20 residues. Trimming cost V 1 base and J 3 bases, with 28 bases left between them. Germline CDR1 MDHEN, CDR2 SYDVKM. CDR3 protein: CASSLFRGSNFELESYEQYF. The CDR3 nucleotides read TGTGCCAGCAGTTTATTTCGGGGGTCTAATTTCGAATTGGAGAGCTACGAGCAGTACTTC.

V usage is TRBV7-3 and J usage is TRBJ1-1, with a tentative D call TRBD1 (5 bases). The CDR3 runs 15 residues. CDR1 SGHTA and CDR2 FQGTGA come from the germline V gene. V lost 2 bases and J lost 1, with 11 bases in between. The CDR3 is CASSLYGGTNTEAFF. In DNA form, the CDR3 reads TGTGCCAGCAGCTTATACGGGGGGACGAACACTGAAGCTTTCTTT.

The gene calls are TRBV19 and TRBJ1-4; D is unresolved. The CDR3 totals 16 residues. Per the germline V gene, CDR1 is LNHDA and CDR2 is SQIVND (reference sequence). With 7 bases removed from V and 0 bases from J, the gap between germline ends came to 15 bases. The CDR3 protein is CASTRRAAATNEKLFF. The CDR3 DNA is TGTGCCAGTACGCGGAGGGCGGCTGCAACTAATGAAAAACTGTTTTTT.

CDR3 in amino acids: CASSLTTGDSYNEQFF. Here the CDR3 DNA reads TGTGCCAGCAGTTTAACCACAGGGGACTCCTACAATGAGCAGTTCTTC. The chain recombines TRBV27 with TRBJ2-1; 7 bases fit TRBD1. CDR1 is MNHEY, CDR2 SMNVEV, per germline (reference sequence). V was pared by 2 bases and J by 0 bases, with 4 bases of the junction left unmatched. This CDR3 contains 16 residues.

Regarding this clone: A read error is the likely source, as a far larger clone sits one nucleotide away. The chain has TRBV30 and TRBJ2-1; D perhaps matches TRBD2 (5 bases). Germline CDR1 GTSNPN, CDR2 SVGIG (reference sequence). This CDR3 has 12 residues. The DNA for the CDR3 is TGTACCTGGAGCGGCGCCTACAATGAGCAGTTCTTC. Translated: CTWSGAYNEQFF.

This chain links TRBV27 with TRBJ1-5, with D maybe TRBD1 (6 bases). CDR3 size: 15 residues. V lost 7 bases and J lost 4, with 17 bases in between. Germline V gene sequence: CDR1 MNHEY, CDR2 SMNVEV (reference sequence). For the CDR3, the DNA is TGTGCCAGCAAGTCCGGGACAATGGTAAATCAGCCCCAGCATTTT. Encoded protein: CASKSGTMVNQPQHF.

The gene calls are TRBV27 and TRBJ1-1; unclear D gene. This CDR3 has 15 residues. Deletions cut 6 bases from V and 0 bases from J, with 14 bases between. The germline V gene has CDR1 MNHEY and CDR2 SMNVEV (reference sequence). Here the CDR3 reads CASSPPGSMNTEAFF. CDR3 sequence (DNA): TGTGCCAGCAGCCCCCCGGGATCCATGAACACTGAAGCTTTCTTT.

The chain uses TRBV20-1 and TRBJ1-2; TRBD1 matches at 7 bases. The V segment lost 5 bases and the J segment 12 bases; nucleotides outside the gene matches: 9. CDR3 length equals 11 residues. CDR1 and CDR2 from the germline V gene are DFQATT and SNEGSKA (reference sequence). The DNA of the CDR3 is TGCAGTGCTCGGGACAGCTATATCGACACCTTC. Protein: CSARDSYIDTF.

The V call is TRBV2, the J call TRBJ1-4; D unresolved. Germline V CDR1 and CDR2: SNHLY, FYNNEI. The ends were cut back, 7 bases at V and 10 bases at J, with 16 bases in the middle. The CDR3 extends over 13 amino acids. The CDR3 DNA follows: TGTGCCAGCACTCCCGGCGGGCTGGGAAAACTGTTTTTT. Translating it yields CASTPGGLGKLFF.

This chain uses TRBV7-9 with TRBJ1-1; unclear D gene. V lost 0 bases and J lost 1, with 9 bases in between. The CDR3 extends over 15 amino acids. Germline values: CDR1 SEHNR, CDR2 FQNEAQ (reference sequence). CDR3 sequence (DNA): TGTGCCAGCAGCTTAGCGCTGGGGAAGAACACTGAAGCTTTCTTT. Translation gives CASSLALGKNTEAFF.

The gene calls are TRBV7-9 and TRBJ1-1; unclear D gene. The germline V gene encodes CDR1 SEHNR and CDR2 FQNEAQ (reference sequence). The CDR3 is 14 amino acids. Trimming took off 1 base at V and 1 base at J, with 7 bases between the two ends. CDR3 amino acids: CASSLVGSNTEAFF. The CDR3 region has the DNA TGTGCCAGCAGCTTAGTCGGTTCGAACACTGAAGCTTTCTTT.

The chain employs TRBV9 and TRBJ2-3, with D unresolved. V was cut by 3 bases and J by 3 bases, with 8 bases left in between. Germline CDR1 reads SGDLS; CDR2 reads YYNGEE. The CDR3 extends over 13 amino acids. The CDR3 here is CASSADITDTQYF. CDR3 in DNA: TGTGCCAGCAGCGCCGACATTACAGATACGCAGTATTTT.

The chain has TRBV2 and TRBJ2-5, with D tentatively TRBD2 (5 bases). The CDR3 runs 15 residues. V lost 4 bases and J lost 5, with 17 bases in between. CDR1 and CDR2 (germline): SNHLY, FYNNEI. The CDR3 sequence: CASSVSRGARETQYF. The CDR3 bases are TGTGCCAGCAGTGTTAGCCGGGGAGCTCGGGAGACCCAGTACTTC. Supplemented by reference TRBV2 and TRBJ2-5, the full variable domain reads EPEVTQTPSHQVTQMGQEVILRCVPISNHLYFYWYRQILGQKVEFLVSFYNNEISEKSEIFDDQFSVERPDGSNFTLKIRSTKLEDSAMYFCASSVSRGARETQYFGPGTRLLVL.

The chain couples TRBV5-1 to TRBJ2-3, with a tentative D call TRBD2 (6 bases). This CDR3 has 17 residues. The ends were cut back, 6 bases at V and 1 base at J, with 21 bases in the middle. Germline V gene lookup returns CDR1 SGHRS and CDR2 YFSETQ. The CDR3 protein is CASTPSNGGTGTDTQYF. In nucleotides, the CDR3 is TGCGCCAGCACCCCGTCCAATGGGGGGACTGGCACAGATACGCAGTATTTT.